The entry below describes one T cell receptor (beta chain). Its antigen remains unidentified. There are no base qualities to consult, and no much larger clone falls within one base. The data derive from a study of chemoradiotherapy in HPV16-positive cancers (dated 2022 in TCRdb). Context from the whole study: Candidate HPV-specific T-cell clones and common TCR motifs were defined through functional T-cell assays on cells from a couple of HPV16-positive patients. The study asked whether T-cell immunity against the HPV oncoproteins E6 and E7 changes during chemoradiotherapy and whether it affects survival. The candidate HPV-specific TCRs and motifs were subsequently tracked in TCR repertoires obtained from roughly 85 patients with HPV-related cancers.

The library was made by the immunoSEQ multiplex PCR assay. TCRdb limited this immuneACCESS table to in-frame rearrangements with V and J called. A share of clones is missing; checked studies link under half to unresolved V genes, and the rest is unexplained. Here the sample has roughly 5,000 clones; about three quarters occur a single time. 25% to 35% of the sample lies in the top ten. The paper as a whole reports these results and caveats: Only two HPV16-positive patients were used to derive the functional definition of HPV-specific T cells, and the survival association was reported for HPV16-positive patients. Expansion of candidate HPV-specific clones and E7-related TCR motifs was observed in the tumor microenvironment during treatment, whereas no such expansion was observed for non-HPV-specific T cells. In HPV16-positive patients, expansion of HPV-responsive T cells during chemoradiotherapy was associated with improved recurrence-free survival.

Because repertoires were sampled repeatedly during chemoradiotherapy, clonal expansion in the tumor microenvironment could be followed. As encoded in the germline V gene, CDR1 is SGDLS while CDR2 is YYNGEE. From the cysteine through the phenylalanine, the CDR3 covers 16 amino acids. Here the CDR3 DNA is all that survives: 48 bases in frame from base 1. The germline ends are 10 bases apart after V is trimmed by 0 bases and J by 0 bases. This chain is built from TRBV9 and TRBJ1-3, with no confidently assigned D gene. This material was collected from a patient who underwent chemoradiotherapy. This clonotype originated in a human donor with HPV-associated anogenital cancer. The sequenced DNA: TGTGCCAGCAGCGTAGACTCTCCTCTCTCTGGAAACACCATATATTTT. Its amino acids are CASSVDSPLSGNTIYF.